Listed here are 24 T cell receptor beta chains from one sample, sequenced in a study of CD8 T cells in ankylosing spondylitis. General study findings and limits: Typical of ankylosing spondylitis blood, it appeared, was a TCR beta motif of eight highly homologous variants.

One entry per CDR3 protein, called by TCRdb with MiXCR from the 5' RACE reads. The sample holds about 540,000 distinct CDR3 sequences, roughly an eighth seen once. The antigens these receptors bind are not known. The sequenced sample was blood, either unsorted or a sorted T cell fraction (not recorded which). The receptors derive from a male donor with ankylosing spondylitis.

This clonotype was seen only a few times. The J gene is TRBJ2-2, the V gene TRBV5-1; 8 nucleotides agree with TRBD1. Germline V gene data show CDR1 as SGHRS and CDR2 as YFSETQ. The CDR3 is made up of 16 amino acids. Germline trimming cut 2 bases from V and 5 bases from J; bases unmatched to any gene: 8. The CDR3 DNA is TGCGCCAGCAGCTTCAGGGACAGGAGAGCAACCGGGGAGCTGTTTTTT. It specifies CASSFRDRRATGELFF. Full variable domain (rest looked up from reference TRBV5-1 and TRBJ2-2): KAGVTQTPRYLIKTRGQQVTLSCSPISGHRSVSWYQQTPGQGLQFLFEYFSETQRNKGNFPGRFSGRQFSNSRSEMNVSTLELGDSALYLCASSFRDRRATGELFFGEGSRLTVL.

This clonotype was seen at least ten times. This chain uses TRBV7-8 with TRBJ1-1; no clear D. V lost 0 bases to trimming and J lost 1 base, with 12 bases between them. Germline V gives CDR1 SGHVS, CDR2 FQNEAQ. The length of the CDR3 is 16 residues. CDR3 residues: CASSLAGFGANTEAFF. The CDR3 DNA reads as TGTGCCAGCAGCTTAGCAGGGTTTGGAGCGAACACTGAAGCTTTCTTT. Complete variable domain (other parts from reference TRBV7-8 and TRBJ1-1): GAGVSQSPRYKVAKRGQDVALRCDPISGHVSLFWYQQALGQGPEFLTYFQNEAQLDKSGLPSDRFFAERPEGSVSTLKIQRTQQEDSAVYLCASSLAGFGANTEAFFGQGTRLTVV.

CDR3 coding DNA: TGTGCCAGCAGCTCACCGACGGTTGGGGGGCAAGAGACCCAGTACTTC. It codes for CASSSPTVGGQETQYF. This rearrangement joins TRBV11-2 to TRBJ2-5; possibly TRBD2 for D (6 bases). Per germline, CDR1 SGHAT and CDR2 FQNNGV. The germline V and J ends were trimmed by 4 bases and 2 bases, with 17 bases remaining between them. The CDR3 length is 16 residues.

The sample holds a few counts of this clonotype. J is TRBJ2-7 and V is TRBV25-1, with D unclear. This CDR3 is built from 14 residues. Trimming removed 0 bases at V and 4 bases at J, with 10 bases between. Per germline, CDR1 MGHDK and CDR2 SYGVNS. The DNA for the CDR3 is TGTGCCAGCAGTGAATATGGATGGGGTTACGAGCAGTACTTC. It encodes CASSEYGWGYEQYF.

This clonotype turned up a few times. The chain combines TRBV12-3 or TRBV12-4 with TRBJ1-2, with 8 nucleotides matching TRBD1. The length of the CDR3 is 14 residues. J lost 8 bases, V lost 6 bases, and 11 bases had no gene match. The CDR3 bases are TGTGCCAGCAGATACGGACAGGGTGTTGGGGGCTACACCTTC. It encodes CASRYGQGVGGYTF.

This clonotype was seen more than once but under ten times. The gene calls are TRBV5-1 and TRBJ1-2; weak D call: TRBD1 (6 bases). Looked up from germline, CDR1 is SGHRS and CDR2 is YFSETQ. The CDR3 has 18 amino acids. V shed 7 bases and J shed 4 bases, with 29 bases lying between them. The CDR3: CASGPRLRTATPGYGYTF. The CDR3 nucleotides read TGCGCCAGCGGCCCACGACTCAGGACAGCCACTCCGGGCTATGGCTACACCTTC. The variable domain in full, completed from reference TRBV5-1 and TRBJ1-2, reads KAGVTQTPRYLIKTRGQQVTLSCSPISGHRSVSWYQQTPGQGLQFLFEYFSETQRNKGNFPGRFSGRQFSNSRSEMNVSTLELGDSALYLCASGPRLRTATPGYGYTFGSGTRLTVV.

The chain's CDR3 is CASSEFGTSNEQFF. The CDR3 DNA sequence: TGTGCCAGCAGTGAATTCGGGACTAGCAATGAGCAGTTCTTC. This chain connects TRBV25-1 to TRBJ2-1; 8 bases match TRBD2. V shed 1 base and J 6 bases; nucleotides not matched to a gene: 2. The CDR3 length is 14 residues. CDR1 and CDR2 (germline): MGHDK, SYGVNS.

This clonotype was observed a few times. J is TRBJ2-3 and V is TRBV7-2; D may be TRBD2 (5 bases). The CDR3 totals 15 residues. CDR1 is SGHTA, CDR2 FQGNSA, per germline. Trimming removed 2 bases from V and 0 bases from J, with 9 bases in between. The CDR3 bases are TGTGCCAGCAGCTTATTTCCGGGGAGCACAGATACGCAGTATTTT. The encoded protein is CASSLFPGSTDTQYF.

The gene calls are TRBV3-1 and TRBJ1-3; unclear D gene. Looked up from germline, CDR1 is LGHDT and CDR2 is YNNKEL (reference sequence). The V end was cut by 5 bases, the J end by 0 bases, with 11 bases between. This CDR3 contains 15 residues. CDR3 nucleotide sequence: TGTGCCAGCAGCAAGCCCGGGAGCTCTGGAAACACCATATATTTT. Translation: CASSKPGSSGNTIYF.

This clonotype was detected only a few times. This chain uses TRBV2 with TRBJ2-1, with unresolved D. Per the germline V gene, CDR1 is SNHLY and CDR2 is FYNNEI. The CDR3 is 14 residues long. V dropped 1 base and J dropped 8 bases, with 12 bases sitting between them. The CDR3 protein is CASSEVSIRDEQFF. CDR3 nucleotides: TGTGCCAGCAGTGAAGTCAGTATTCGCGATGAGCAGTTCTTC. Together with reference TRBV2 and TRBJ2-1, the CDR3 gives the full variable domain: EPEVTQTPSHQVTQMGQEVILRCVPISNHLYFYWYRQILGQKVEFLVSFYNNEISEKSEIFDDQFSVERPDGSNFTLKIRSTKLEDSAMYFCASSEVSIRDEQFFGPGTRLTVL.

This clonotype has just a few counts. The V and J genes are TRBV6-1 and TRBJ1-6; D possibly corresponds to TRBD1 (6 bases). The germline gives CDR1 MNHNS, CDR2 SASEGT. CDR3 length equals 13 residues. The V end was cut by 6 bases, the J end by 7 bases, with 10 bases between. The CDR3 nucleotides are TGTGCCAGCAGCGGACAGACGAATTCACCCCTCCACTTT. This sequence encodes CASSGQTNSPLHF.

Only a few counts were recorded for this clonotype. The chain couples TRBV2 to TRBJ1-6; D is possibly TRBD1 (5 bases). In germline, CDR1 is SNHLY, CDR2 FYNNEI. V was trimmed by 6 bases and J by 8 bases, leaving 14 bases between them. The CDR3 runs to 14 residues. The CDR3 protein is CASSFGARDSPLHF. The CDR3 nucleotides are TGTGCCAGCAGCTTTGGGGCACGGGATTCACCCCTCCACTTT. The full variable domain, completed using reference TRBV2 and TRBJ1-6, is EPEVTQTPSHQVTQMGQEVILRCVPISNHLYFYWYRQILGQKVEFLVSFYNNEISEKSEIFDDQFSVERPDGSNFTLKIRSTKLEDSAMYFCASSFGARDSPLHFGNGTRLTVT.

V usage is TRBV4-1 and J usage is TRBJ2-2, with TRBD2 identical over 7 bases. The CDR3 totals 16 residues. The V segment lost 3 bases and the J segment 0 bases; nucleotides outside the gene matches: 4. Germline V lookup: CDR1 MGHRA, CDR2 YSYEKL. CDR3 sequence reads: CASSQLLAPNTGELFF. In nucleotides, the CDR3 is TGCGCCAGCAGCCAGTTACTAGCGCCGAACACCGGGGAGCTGTTTTTT.

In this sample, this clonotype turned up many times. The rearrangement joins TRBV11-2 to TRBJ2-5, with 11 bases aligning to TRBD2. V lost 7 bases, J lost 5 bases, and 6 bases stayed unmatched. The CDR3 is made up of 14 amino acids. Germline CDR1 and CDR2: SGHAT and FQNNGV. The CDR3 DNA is TGTGCCAGCACCTCCCGACTAGCGGGGGAGACCCAGTACTTC. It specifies CASTSRLAGETQYF.

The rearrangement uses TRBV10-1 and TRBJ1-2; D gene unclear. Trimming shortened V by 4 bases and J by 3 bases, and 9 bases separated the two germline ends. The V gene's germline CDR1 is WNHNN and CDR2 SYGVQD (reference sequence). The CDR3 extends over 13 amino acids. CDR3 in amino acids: CASSAELDYGYTF. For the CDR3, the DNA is TGCGCCAGCAGTGCTGAGTTGGACTATGGCTACACCTTC.

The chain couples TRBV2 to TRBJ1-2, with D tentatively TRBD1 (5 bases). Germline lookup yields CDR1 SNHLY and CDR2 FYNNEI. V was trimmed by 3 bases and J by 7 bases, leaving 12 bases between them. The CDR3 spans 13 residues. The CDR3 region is CASSDVRVGGYTF. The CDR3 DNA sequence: TGTGCCAGCAGTGATGTCAGGGTCGGTGGCTACACCTTC.

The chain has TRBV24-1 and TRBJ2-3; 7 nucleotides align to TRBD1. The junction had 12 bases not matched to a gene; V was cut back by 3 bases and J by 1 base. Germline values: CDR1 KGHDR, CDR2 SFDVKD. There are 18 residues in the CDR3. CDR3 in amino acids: CATSDTSGAGGGTDTQYF. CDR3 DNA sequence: TGTGCCACCAGTGATACCTCCGGGGCAGGGGGAGGCACAGATACGCAGTATTTT.

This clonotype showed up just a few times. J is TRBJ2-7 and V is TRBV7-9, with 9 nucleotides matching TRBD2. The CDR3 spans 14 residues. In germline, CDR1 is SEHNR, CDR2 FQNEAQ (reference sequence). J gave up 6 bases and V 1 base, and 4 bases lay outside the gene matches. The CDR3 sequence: CASSLGIAGVEQYF. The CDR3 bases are TGTGCCAGCAGCTTAGGAATAGCGGGAGTCGAGCAGTACTTC.

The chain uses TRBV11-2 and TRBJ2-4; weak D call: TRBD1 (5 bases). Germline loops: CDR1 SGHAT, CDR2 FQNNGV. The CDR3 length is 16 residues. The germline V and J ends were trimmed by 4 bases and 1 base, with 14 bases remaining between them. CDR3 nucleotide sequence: TGTGCCAGCAGCTCTGGGGCCGGCGCGGCCAAAAACATTCAGTACTTC. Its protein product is CASSSGAGAAKNIQYF.

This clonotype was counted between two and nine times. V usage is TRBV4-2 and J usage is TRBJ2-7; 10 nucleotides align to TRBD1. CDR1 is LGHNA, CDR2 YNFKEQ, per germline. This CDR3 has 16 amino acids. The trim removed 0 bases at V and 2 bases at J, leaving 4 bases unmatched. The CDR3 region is CASSQEPGTGAYEQYF. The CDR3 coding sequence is TGTGCCAGCAGCCAAGAACCCGGGACAGGGGCCTACGAGCAGTACTTC.

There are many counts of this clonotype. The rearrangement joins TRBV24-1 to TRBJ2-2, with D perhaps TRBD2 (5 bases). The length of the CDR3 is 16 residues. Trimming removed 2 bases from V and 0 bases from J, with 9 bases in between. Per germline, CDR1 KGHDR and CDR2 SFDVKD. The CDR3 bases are TGTGCCACCAGTGATTCTGAGAGGGCGAACACCGGGGAGCTGTTTTTT. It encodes CATSDSERANTGELFF.

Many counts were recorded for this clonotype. The CDR3 DNA reads as TGCGCCAGCAGCCAAGGGACAGGGGGCGAGTACGAGCAGTACGTC. This codes for CASSQGTGGEYEQYV. The V gene is TRBV4-1, the J gene TRBJ2-7, with 11 bases fitting TRBD1. The CDR3 has 15 residues. The V and J ends lost 1 base and 4 bases, in that order; junction bases with no gene match: 3. Looked up from germline, CDR1 is MGHRA and CDR2 is YSYEKL.

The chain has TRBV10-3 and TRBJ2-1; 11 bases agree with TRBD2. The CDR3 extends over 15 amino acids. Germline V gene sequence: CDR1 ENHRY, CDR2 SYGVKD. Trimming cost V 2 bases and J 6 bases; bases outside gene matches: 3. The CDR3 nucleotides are TGTGCCATCAGTGAGGGACTAGCGGGCAGCAATGAGCAGTTCTTC. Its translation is CAISEGLAGSNEQFF.

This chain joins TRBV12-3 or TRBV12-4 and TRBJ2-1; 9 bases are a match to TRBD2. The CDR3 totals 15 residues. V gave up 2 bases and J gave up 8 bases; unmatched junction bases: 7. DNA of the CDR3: TGTGCCAGCAGTTTAACTAGCGGGCCACTGGATGAGCAGTTCTTC. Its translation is CASSLTSGPLDEQFF.